The present T cell receptor beta chain was sequenced within a study of Ad26.COV2.S vaccination and SARS-CoV-2 variants. Study as a whole: Each vaccinee took Ad26.COV2.S intramuscularly, once or twice 56 days apart. General observations from the study: People who got the vaccine had more spike-specific TCR breadth than people who got placebo. There was a possibility that the TCR breadth and depth analyses underestimated total T cell responses.

Clones were sequenced by immunoSEQ multiplex PCR, and TCRdb holds only the in-frame ones, with some missing. Seen here are hundreds of thousands of clones, approximately 92% observed once, and the top ten hold about 2.4%. Trimming shortened V by 7 bases and J by 2 bases, and 18 bases separated the two germline ends. The CDR3 consists of 16 residues. Germline CDR1 is KGHDR and CDR2 is SFDVKD. Treatment here: roughly 19 received Ad26.COV2.S at low or high dose, single or two shots; roughly five received placebo; per-sample allocation not given. Sample collection was performed on day 63 after the first vaccine or placebo injection. Boston hosted the donor, who was an adult aged 18-55 years. As to this clone: Antigen: not known.

Specimen: peripheral blood, collected in a trial of Ad26.COV2.S vaccine versus placebo. This rearrangement joins TRBV24-1 to TRBJ2-3, with D perhaps matching TRBD2 (7 bases). The clonotype originates from a person between 18 and 59 years old who received the Ad26.COV2.S COVID-19 vaccine or a placebo. The CDR3 nucleotides read TGTGCCACCAGCCCCGGAGGGAGGGGGAACACAGATACGCAGTATTTT. Protein: CATSPGGRGNTDTQYF.